This passage covers 27 T cell receptor beta chains from one sample sequenced in a study of chemoradiotherapy in HPV16-positive cancers. Sequencing was performed with immunoSEQ multiplex PCR; in TCRdb, only in-frame clones are kept and a portion is missing. The repertoire consists of about 19,000 clones, with around 84% occurring once and the leading ten covering about 3.5%. The sample was blood, taken from a patient who underwent chemoradiotherapy. Receptors were obtained from a human donor with HPV-associated anogenital cancer.

The chain combines TRBV15 with TRBJ1-3; 7 bases are a match to TRBD1. The ends lost 3 bases at V and 0 bases at J; junction bases unmatched: 8. Per germline, CDR1 LNHNV and CDR2 YYDKDF (reference sequence). This CDR3 spans 17 amino acids. The CDR3 DNA sequence: TGTGCCACCAGCAGGAGGGACAGTGCCTACTCTGGAAACACCATATATTTT. Translation: CATSRRDSAYSGNTIYF. Complete variable domain (other parts from reference TRBV15 and TRBJ1-3): DAMVIQNPRYQVTQFGKPVTLSCSQTLNHNVMYWYQQKSSQAPKLLFHYYDKDFNNEADTPDNFQSRRPNTSFCFLDIRSPGLGDTAMYLCATSRRDSAYSGNTIYFGEGSWLTVV.

The rearrangement joins TRBV19 to TRBJ2-7, with D perhaps TRBD1 (5 bases). V dropped 5 bases and J dropped 1 base, with 18 bases sitting between them. This CDR3 has 16 residues. Germline V gene data show CDR1 as LNHDA and CDR2 as SQIVND (reference sequence). For the CDR3, the DNA is TGTGCCAGTAGTCCCACTCGGACACCAACTTCCTACGAGCAGTACTTC. Amino acid sequence: CASSPTRTPTSYEQYF. The variable domain in full, completed from reference TRBV19 and TRBJ2-7, reads DGGITQSPKYLFRKEGQNVTLSCEQNLNHDAMYWYRQDPGQGLRLIYYSQIVNDFQKGDIAEGYSVSREKKESFPLTVTSAQKNPTAFYLCASSPTRTPTSYEQYFGPGTRLTVT.

V is TRBV5-1 and J is TRBJ1-1; 9 bases map to TRBD1. The CDR3 consists of 15 residues. From germline, CDR1 is SGHRS and CDR2 YFSETQ. V trimming: 4 bases; J trimming: 5 bases; junction bases outside the gene matches: 9. CDR3 region: CASSRRTGEGTEAFF. The CDR3 DNA follows: TGCGCCAGCAGCCGACGGACAGGGGAGGGGACTGAAGCTTTCTTT. Complete variable domain (other parts from reference TRBV5-1 and TRBJ1-1): KAGVTQTPRYLIKTRGQQVTLSCSPISGHRSVSWYQQTPGQGLQFLFEYFSETQRNKGNFPGRFSGRQFSNSRSEMNVSTLELGDSALYLCASSRRTGEGTEAFFGQGTRLTVV.

This rearrangement joins TRBV2 to TRBJ1-1; D call uncertain. Trimming removed 4 bases from V and 6 bases from J, with 6 bases in between. Germline loops: CDR1 SNHLY, CDR2 FYNNEI. The CDR3 contains 11 residues. Here the CDR3 DNA reads TGTGCCAGCAGTGCCGGGGCTGAAGCTTTCTTT. The encoded protein is CASSAGAEAFF.

The rearrangement links TRBV6-4 to TRBJ2-3, with D unresolved. V dropped 4 bases and J dropped 0 bases, with 5 bases sitting between them. This CDR3 is 13 amino acids long. The V gene's germline CDR1 is MRHNA and CDR2 SNTAGT. The CDR3 DNA is TGTGCCAGCAGTGGGGCTAGCACAGATACGCAGTATTTT. Protein: CASSGASTDTQYF.

There are a few counts of this clone. The CDR3 nucleotides are TGTGCCAGCAGTTACTATTCGGGAAAGTACGAGCAGTACTTC. This sequence encodes CASSYYSGKYEQYF. The J gene is TRBJ2-7, the V gene TRBV6-5; D possibly corresponds to TRBD2 (5 bases). Between the trimmed V and J ends, which lost 1 base and 4 bases, there was a span of 11 bases. The CDR3 runs to 14 residues. Germline CDR1 reads MNHEY; CDR2 reads SVGAGI.

This clone was counted a single time. The V and J genes are TRBV18 and TRBJ2-3, with TRBD2 identical over 10 bases. CDR3 length equals 16 residues. After removal of 3 bases from V and 7 bases from J, the junction contained 10 bases not matched to a gene. The V gene's germline CDR1 is KGHSH and CDR2 LQKENI. The CDR3 region has the DNA TGTGCCAGCTCACCCGAATCTAGCGGGGGTCATAATACGCAGTATTTT. Encoded protein: CASSPESSGGHNTQYF.

The chain carries TRBV4-1 and TRBJ2-7; TRBD2 aligns across 10 bases. Looked up from germline, CDR1 is MGHRA and CDR2 is YSYEKL. This CDR3 contains 15 residues. Unmatched junction bases numbered 9, after V lost 4 bases and J lost 6 bases. The CDR3 region has the DNA TGCGCCAGCAGCCCAGGAGTGGCTAGCGGGGGCGAGCAGTACTTC. This codes for CASSPGVASGGEQYF.

This clone has just one count. This chain links TRBV4-2 with TRBJ2-7; 7 positions match TRBD2. The germline V gene encodes CDR1 LGHNA and CDR2 YNFKEQ. V lost 3 bases and J lost 4; bases outside the gene matches: 6. The CDR3 has 14 amino acids. The CDR3 loop is CASSHGLVSYEQYF. The CDR3 nucleotides are TGTGCCAGCAGCCACGGACTAGTCTCGTACGAGCAGTACTTC.

The V gene is TRBV5-1, the J gene TRBJ2-7, with 13 bases identical to TRBD2. Germline V gene data show CDR1 as SGHRS and CDR2 as YFSETQ. The CDR3 totals 17 residues. The trim removed 4 bases at V and 0 bases at J, leaving 7 bases unmatched. The CDR3: CASSRPGLAGSSYEQYF. The CDR3 DNA reads as TGCGCCAGCAGCAGACCGGGACTAGCGGGGAGCTCCTACGAGCAGTACTTC.

V and J are TRBV7-2 and TRBJ1-2, with D possibly TRBD1 on 6 matching bases. V gave up 4 bases and J gave up 9 bases, with 18 bases separating them. CDR1 is SGHTA, CDR2 FQGNSA, per germline. The CDR3 extends over 14 amino acids. As DNA, the CDR3 is TGTGCCAGCAGCTCTACAGGGATAGTGGGGAGCTACACCTTC. This translates into CASSSTGIVGSYTF. Full variable domain (missing parts from reference TRBV7-2 and TRBJ1-2): GAGVSQSPSNKVTEKGKDVELRCDPISGHTALYWYRQSLGQGLEFLIYFQGNSAPDKSGLPSDRFSAERTGGSVSTLTIQRTQQEDSAVYLCASSSTGIVGSYTFGSGTRLTVV.

This clone showed up just a few times. This chain joins TRBV2 and TRBJ2-7; 7 bases match TRBD2. This CDR3 comprises 14 residues. In germline, CDR1 is SNHLY, CDR2 FYNNEI. Trimming removed 3 bases from V and 3 bases from J; junction bases left unmatched: 5. CDR3 coding DNA: TGTGCCAGCAGTGATGCAGCGGGGAGCTACGAGCAGTACTTC. Protein sequence: CASSDAAGSYEQYF.

V usage is TRBV5-6 and J usage is TRBJ2-5; 8 positions agree with TRBD1. The trim removed 4 bases at V and 4 bases at J, leaving 6 bases unmatched. Germline lookup yields CDR1 SGHDT and CDR2 YYEEEE. The CDR3 has 14 amino acids. This CDR3 reads CASSELDRGETQYF. The DNA of the CDR3 is TGTGCCAGCAGCGAACTAGACAGGGGAGAGACCCAGTACTTC. The full variable domain, rest sourced from reference TRBV5-6 and TRBJ2-5, is DAGVTQSPTHLIKTRGQQVTLRCSPKSGHDTVSWYQQALGQGPQFIFQYYEEEERQRGNFPDRFSGHQFPNYSSELNVNALLLGDSALYLCASSELDRGETQYFGPGTRLLVL.

V usage is TRBV19 and J usage is TRBJ1-2; D is perhaps TRBD1 (6 bases). There are 13 residues in the CDR3. V was trimmed by 5 bases and J by 7 bases, leaving 14 bases between them. Germline V gene lookup returns CDR1 LNHDA and CDR2 SQIVND (reference sequence). CDR3 nucleotides: TGTGCCAGTAGTCTTCAGGGGAGACGTGGCTACACCTTC. Amino acid sequence: CASSLQGRRGYTF. The full variable domain, with the rest looked up from reference TRBV19 and TRBJ1-2, is DGGITQSPKYLFRKEGQNVTLSCEQNLNHDAMYWYRQDPGQGLRLIYYSQIVNDFQKGDIAEGYSVSREKKESFPLTVTSAQKNPTAFYLCASSLQGRRGYTFGSGTRLTVV.

Turning to this clone: An end of the junction does not agree with germline; a read error may underlie this. The chain joins TRBV11-3 to TRBJ1-6, with D possibly being TRBD1 (6 bases). The CDR3 spans 11 residues. Germline CDR1 SGHNT, CDR2 YENEEA. The CDR3 nucleotides read TGTGCCCGCAGGAAGGGGGGACCCCTCCACTTT. Encoded protein: CARRKGGPLHF. The whole variable domain, filled in from reference TRBV11-3 and TRBJ1-6, reads EAGVVQSPRYKIIEKKQPVAFWCNPISGHNTLYWYLQNLGQGPELLIRYENEEAVDDSQLPKDRFSAERLKGVDSTLKIQPAELGDSAVYLCARRKGGPLHFGNGTRLTVT.

This chain joins TRBV27 and TRBJ1-3; D is undetermined. From germline, CDR1 is MNHEY and CDR2 SMNVEV (reference sequence). This CDR3 is built from 16 residues. V lost 0 bases and J lost 1, with 10 bases in between. The CDR3 is CASSLSSAPSGNTIYF. As DNA, the CDR3 is TGTGCCAGCAGTTTATCTAGCGCTCCATCTGGAAACACCATATATTTT.

The V gene is TRBV19, the J gene TRBJ1-1; 7 positions agree with TRBD1. Unmatched junction bases numbered 5, after V lost 3 bases and J lost 1 base. Germline assignment: CDR1 LNHDA and CDR2 SQIVND (reference sequence). The CDR3 covers 15 residues. The CDR3 reads CASSMGTAGNTEAFF. As DNA, the CDR3 is TGTGCCAGTAGTATGGGGACAGCCGGGAACACTGAAGCTTTCTTT.

The V and J genes are TRBV27 and TRBJ2-7, with a tentative D call TRBD1 (6 bases). In germline, CDR1 is MNHEY, CDR2 SMNVEV (reference sequence). V lost 8 bases and J lost 5, with 22 bases in between. This CDR3 is built from 15 residues. CDR3 loop: CASAFRGGLLHEQYF. CDR3 nucleotide sequence: TGTGCCAGCGCATTCCGTGGGGGCCTCCTACACGAGCAGTACTTC.

The gene calls are TRBV27 and TRBJ1-4; the match to TRBD1 covers 9 bases. This CDR3 is 15 amino acids long. Germline V gene sequence: CDR1 MNHEY, CDR2 SMNVEV (reference sequence). With V trimmed by 5 bases and J by 7 bases, 8 bases remained unmatched. The CDR3 spells CASSLGQGPFEKLFF. CDR3 coding DNA: TGTGCCAGCAGTCTCGGACAGGGGCCGTTTGAAAAACTGTTTTTT. Supplemented by reference TRBV27 and TRBJ1-4, the full variable domain reads EAQVTQNPRYLITVTGKKLTVTCSQNMNHEYMSWYRQDPGLGLRQIYYSMNVEVTDKGDVPEGYKVSRKEKRNFPLILESPSPNQTSLYFCASSLGQGPFEKLFFGSGTQLSVL.

The chain couples TRBV5-1 to TRBJ2-7; possible D gene TRBD2, 5 bases. Looked up from germline, CDR1 is SGHRS and CDR2 is YFSETQ. This CDR3 comprises 13 residues. V was pared by 0 bases and J by 6 bases, with 10 bases between. The CDR3 is CASSLARVGEQYF. CDR3 DNA sequence: TGCGCCAGCAGCTTGGCGCGGGTCGGCGAGCAGTACTTC.

The V call is TRBV27, the J call TRBJ1-2; TRBD1 might be the D (6 bases). The CDR3 runs to 16 residues. V was trimmed by 0 bases and J by 6 bases, leaving 17 bases between them. Germline V gene sequence: CDR1 MNHEY, CDR2 SMNVEV (reference sequence). The CDR3 DNA sequence: TGTGCCAGCAGTTTATCCCGGGACACCCCATTTGATGGCTACACCTTC. Residues: CASSLSRDTPFDGYTF.

This sequence joins TRBV5-4 and TRBJ2-2, with a weak D call TRBD2 (5 bases). V shed 1 base and J shed 7 bases, with 11 bases lying between them. The length of the CDR3 is 14 residues. CDR1 SGHNT and CDR2 YYREEE come from the germline V gene (reference sequence). CDR3 DNA: TGTGCCAGCAGCTTGCGAGCGGAGGACGGGGAGCTGTTTTTT. Translating it yields CASSLRAEDGELFF.

J is TRBJ1-1 and V is TRBV27; TRBD1 agrees at 7 bases. The CDR3 spans 15 residues. The germline CDR1 and CDR2 sequences are MNHEY and SMNVEV (reference sequence). The V and J ends lost 1 base and 2 bases, in that order; junction bases with no gene match: 4. The CDR3 region has the DNA TGTGCCAGCAGTTTATTCGGGACAGCCAACACTGAAGCTTTCTTT. This codes for CASSLFGTANTEAFF.

This clone was recorded once. The chain has TRBV11-1 and TRBJ2-3; D is unclear. The germline gives CDR1 SGHAT, CDR2 FQDESV (reference sequence). Trimming took 3 bases from V and 5 from J, leaving 3 bases between them. This CDR3 spans 11 amino acids. DNA for the CDR3: TGTGCCAGCAGCTTTGAAGATACGCAGTATTTT. Translation: CASSFEDTQYF.

This chain connects TRBV7-2 to TRBJ2-3; D not certain. The CDR3 sequence is 14 residues long. V was trimmed by 1 base and J by 4 bases, leaving 9 bases between them. Germline CDR1 is SGHTA and CDR2 is FQGNSA. The CDR3 sequence: CASSLGGPPDTQYF. The CDR3 DNA reads TGTGCCAGCAGCTTAGGAGGTCCTCCAGATACGCAGTATTTT. Variable domain in full (rest from reference TRBV7-2 and TRBJ2-3): GAGVSQSPSNKVTEKGKDVELRCDPISGHTALYWYRQSLGQGLEFLIYFQGNSAPDKSGLPSDRFSAERTGGSVSTLTIQRTQQEDSAVYLCASSLGGPPDTQYFGPGTRLTVL.

The J gene is TRBJ2-7, the V gene TRBV7-6; D ambiguous. This CDR3 is built from 15 residues. CDR1 is SGHVS and CDR2 is FNYEAQ in the germline V gene. V was clipped by 4 bases and J by 2 bases, with 15 bases between them. DNA of the CDR3: TGTGCCAGCAGCTACAACACCGGATCCCCCTACGAGCAGTACTTC. This encodes CASSYNTGSPYEQYF.

The V gene is TRBV12-5, the J gene TRBJ1-5; D is unresolved. The CDR3 is 11 amino acids. The germline V and J ends were trimmed by 6 bases and 4 bases, with 4 bases remaining between them. Germline-derived CDR1 and CDR2 are LGHNT and FRNRAP. CDR3 region: CASGSNQPQHF. The DNA of the CDR3 is TGTGCTAGTGGCTCTAATCAGCCCCAGCATTTT.